Listed here are 32 T cell receptor beta chains from one sample, sequenced in a study of blood T cells in healthy people across ages. With a J-beta primer mix and a sample-barcoded 5' primer, a second PCR ran roughly 6 to 12 cycles. MiXCR, applied by TCRdb to the 5' RACE reads, yields one record per CDR3 protein. The sample yields 780,000 or so distinct CDR3 sequences, roughly 25% seen once. This same sample was also part of a study on T cells of mothers and their children.

The sample taken for sequencing was blood. These receptors originate from a boy younger than 18 in good health.

This chain uses TRBV7-2 with TRBJ2-7; D perhaps matches TRBD1 (6 bases). This CDR3 spans 11 amino acids. V was clipped by 6 bases and J by 7 bases, with 10 bases between them. CDR1 and CDR2 (germline): SGHTA, FQGNSA. CDR3 sequence reads: CASSRTVEQYF. The CDR3 DNA sequence: TGTGCCAGCAGTAGGACAGTAGAGCAGTACTTC.

This sequence joins TRBV30 and TRBJ1-2; tentative D call: TRBD1 (6 bases). CDR1 and CDR2 (germline): GTSNPN, SVGIG (reference sequence). V gave up 0 bases and J gave up 10 bases, with 15 bases separating them. The CDR3 consists of 13 residues. CDR3 protein: CAWSVTTEGDYTF. In DNA, the CDR3 is TGTGCCTGGAGTGTCACTACCGAGGGGGACTACACCTTC.

V and J are TRBV6-5 and TRBJ1-1, with D perhaps TRBD1 (5 bases). In germline, CDR1 is MNHEY, CDR2 SVGAGI. The CDR3 has 15 residues. The ends were cut back, 2 bases at V and 1 base at J, with 11 bases in the middle. The CDR3 sequence is CASSYRGVQNTEAFF. The CDR3 DNA reads as TGTGCCAGCAGTTACCGGGGCGTACAGAACACTGAAGCTTTCTTT.

This clonotype was seen only a few times. The V and J genes are TRBV3-1 and TRBJ2-2; TRBD2 matches 7 bases. The CDR3 has 15 residues. Germline loops: CDR1 LGHDT, CDR2 YNNKEL (reference sequence). The V segment lost 1 base and the J segment 5 bases; nucleotides outside the gene matches: 4. CDR3 loop: CASSQGGLSTGELFF. CDR3 sequence (DNA): TGTGCCAGCAGCCAAGGGGGACTATCAACCGGGGAGCTGTTTTTT.

This clonotype was observed a handful of times. The rearrangement joins TRBV20-1 to TRBJ2-2; possible D gene TRBD2, 6 bases. The V end was cut by 0 bases, the J end by 0 bases, with 8 bases between. This CDR3 is 15 amino acids long. The germline V gene has CDR1 DFQATT and CDR2 SNEGSKA (reference sequence). CDR3: CSARDRDSNTGELFF. The CDR3 DNA follows: TGCAGTGCTAGAGATCGGGACTCGAACACCGGGGAGCTGTTTTTT.

This clonotype has just a few counts. The chain couples TRBV20-1 to TRBJ2-5; D assignment may be TRBD1 or TRBD2 (6 bases each). This CDR3 spans 14 amino acids. Germline CDR1 reads DFQATT; CDR2 reads SNEGSKA (reference sequence). V lost 3 bases and J 2 bases, leaving 13 bases between the germline ends. The CDR3 loop is CSASRERGQETQYF. In DNA, the CDR3 is TGCAGTGCTAGCCGGGAGAGGGGGCAAGAGACCCAGTACTTC.

This clonotype was found a few times. J is TRBJ2-1 and V is TRBV7-3; no clear D. V lost 5 bases and J 15 bases, leaving 20 bases between the germline ends. Germline V CDR1 and CDR2: SGHTA, FQGTGA. The CDR3 is made up of 13 amino acids. The DNA of the CDR3 is TGTGCCAGCAGCCCCCGCCCAGATGGGGTGGCGTTCTTC. This codes for CASSPRPDGVAFF.

This clonotype was seen more than once but under ten times. This chain links TRBV15 with TRBJ2-7, with D uncertain. The germline gives CDR1 LNHNV, CDR2 YYDKDF (reference sequence). The CDR3 loop spans 10 amino acids. V gave up 7 bases and J gave up 2 bases, with 3 bases separating them. The DNA of the CDR3 is TGTGCCACCACCCCCTACGAGCAGTACTTC. It encodes CATTPYEQYF.

This sequence joins TRBV20-1 and TRBJ2-4; no clear D. This CDR3 region has 13 residues. V lost 5 bases and J 5 bases, leaving 13 bases between the germline ends. Germline assignment: CDR1 DFQATT and CDR2 SNEGSKA (reference sequence). The CDR3 sequence is CSAGGRLENIQYF. The CDR3 bases are TGCAGTGCTGGTGGCAGGTTGGAAAACATTCAGTACTTC.

Of note for this clonotype: At one end the junction does not follow the germline gene, possibly because of a read error. The rearrangement joins TRBV5-1 to TRBJ2-1; perhaps TRBD1 as D (6 bases). Germline V CDR1 and CDR2: SGHRS, YFSETQ. The CDR3 totals 15 residues. The CDR3 DNA reads as TGCGCCAGCAGCTTGGCCCAGGGGCTCACCAATAAGCAGTTCTTC. Encoded protein: CASSLAQGLTNKQFF.

The V and J genes are TRBV15 and TRBJ2-1, with 9 bases identical to TRBD2. Trimming removed 1 base from V and 9 bases from J; junction bases left unmatched: 10. The CDR3 has 16 amino acids. CDR1 LNHNV and CDR2 YYDKDF come from the germline V gene (reference sequence). The CDR3 reads CATSRVGTSSGTEQFF. The CDR3 coding sequence is TGTGCCACCAGCAGAGTCGGGACTAGCTCCGGAACTGAGCAGTTCTTC.

This clonotype turned up a few times. One end of the junction fails to match germline, which may point to a read error. This chain joins TRBV12-3 or TRBV12-4 and TRBJ1-5, with D possibly being TRBD1 (6 bases). The CDR3 consists of 15 residues. CDR3 nucleotide sequence: TGTGCTAGCAGTCAGTTAGGTGACAGGAATCAGCCCCAGCATTTT. Its translation is CASSQLGDRNQPQHF.

This clonotype was counted between two and nine times. The chain is built from TRBV29-1 and TRBJ2-2; unclear D gene. V lost 6 bases and J lost 1, with 9 bases in between. The CDR3 is 13 amino acids. Looked up from germline, CDR1 is SQVTM and CDR2 is ANQGSEA. CDR3 region: CSVRRRNTGELFF. Here the CDR3 DNA reads TGCAGCGTAAGACGTAGGAACACCGGGGAGCTGTTTTTT.

This chain uses TRBV27 with TRBJ2-7; 7 bases fit TRBD1. This CDR3 has 13 residues. After removal of 10 bases from V and 5 bases from J, the junction contained 11 bases not matched to a gene. In germline, CDR1 is MNHEY, CDR2 SMNVEV (reference sequence). CDR3 amino acids: CATNPTGAHEQYF. The CDR3 DNA sequence: TGTGCCACCAACCCCACAGGGGCCCACGAGCAGTACTTC.

This clonotype was seen more than once but under ten times. The rearrangement joins TRBV7-9 to TRBJ1-3, with a possible D match to TRBD1 (6 bases). This CDR3 comprises 16 residues. Trimming pared 4 bases from V and 0 bases from J, leaving 13 bases between. Germline CDR1 is SEHNR and CDR2 is FQNEAQ (reference sequence). The CDR3 is CASSSQGQSSGNTIYF. The CDR3 coding sequence is TGTGCCAGCAGCTCCCAGGGGCAGAGCTCTGGAAACACCATATATTTT.

This clonotype occurred a few times. The chain couples TRBV6-5 to TRBJ1-4, with D hard to call. Trimming took off 6 bases at V and 3 bases at J, with 14 bases between the two ends. This CDR3 region has 15 residues. Germline CDR1 and CDR2: MNHEY and SVGAGI. CDR3 sequence: CASRLLGMSNEKLFF. Written as DNA, the CDR3 is TGTGCCAGCAGGCTCTTGGGGATGTCTAATGAAAAACTGTTTTTT.

J is TRBJ2-2 and V is TRBV5-1, with D possibly TRBD2 on 5 matching bases. V dropped 4 bases and J dropped 3 bases, with 13 bases sitting between them. Looked up from germline, CDR1 is SGHRS and CDR2 is YFSETQ. The CDR3 covers 15 residues. The CDR3 here is CASSPIAGDTGELFF. The CDR3 region has the DNA TGCGCCAGCAGCCCCATAGCCGGGGACACCGGGGAGCTGTTTTTT.

This sequence joins TRBV5-6 and TRBJ1-1, with a possible D match to TRBD1 (5 bases). Germline lookup yields CDR1 SGHDT and CDR2 YYEEEE. The CDR3 is 14 amino acids. V was cut by 4 bases and J by 6 bases, with 16 bases left in between. The CDR3 protein is CASSHRDRVPEAFF. Here the CDR3 DNA reads TGTGCCAGCAGCCACCGGGACCGGGTACCTGAAGCTTTCTTT.

The chain joins TRBV29-1 to TRBJ2-3, with 11 bases matching TRBD1. This CDR3 region has 13 residues. The V gene end was trimmed by 5 bases and the J gene end by 6 bases; junction bases not matched to a gene: 4. Germline V gives CDR1 SQVTM, CDR2 ANQGSEA. CDR3 DNA sequence: TGCAGCGTTAGGACAGGGGGCAGGGATACGCAGTATTTT. It specifies CSVRTGGRDTQYF.

The chain is built from TRBV7-9 and TRBJ2-5, with 8 bases aligning to TRBD1. Germline CDR1 and CDR2: SEHNR and FQNEAQ (reference sequence). The CDR3 is made up of 16 amino acids. The V gene end was trimmed by 2 bases and the J gene end by 4 bases; junction bases not matched to a gene: 9. CDR3 nucleotides: TGTGCCAGCAGCTTAACCAGGACAGGGTTGCGAGAGACCCAGTACTTC. It encodes CASSLTRTGLRETQYF.

With respect to this clonotype: With a much larger clone just one base away, this may be a read error. V and J are TRBV6-6 and TRBJ2-1, with D unclear. Looked up from germline, CDR1 is MNHNY and CDR2 is SVGAGI (reference sequence). The CDR3 contains 12 residues. CDR3: CASSSSYSEQFF. As DNA, the CDR3 is TGTGCCAGCAGTTCCTCCTACAGTGAGCAGTTCTTC.

The chain has TRBV6-5 and TRBJ2-4; a possible D gene is TRBD1 (6 bases). The ends were cut back, 6 bases at V and 1 base at J, with 13 bases in the middle. Germline V gene sequence: CDR1 MNHEY, CDR2 SVGAGI. There are 15 residues in the CDR3. CDR3 DNA sequence: TGTGCCAGCAGCCGCCGAAGGGGGGCCAAAAACATTCAGTACTTC. This gives the protein CASSRRRGAKNIQYF.

The J gene is TRBJ1-2, the V gene TRBV10-3, with 8 bases lining up with TRBD1. CDR3 size: 15 residues. Germline CDR1 and CDR2: ENHRY and SYGVKD. The V gene end was trimmed by 3 bases and the J gene end by 8 bases; junction bases not matched to a gene: 11. In nucleotides, the CDR3 is TGTGCCATCAGTGACGGGACAGGATCGTCGGGGGGCTACACCTTC. Its translation is CAISDGTGSSGGYTF.

The V and J genes are TRBV30 and TRBJ2-2; 8 nucleotides align to TRBD1. The germline CDR1 and CDR2 sequences are GTSNPN and SVGIG (reference sequence). This CDR3 spans 15 amino acids. Trimming at V came to 1 base and at J to 6 bases, leaving 7 bases not matched to a gene. The CDR3 is CAWSEGQGAAGELFF. CDR3 in DNA: TGTGCCTGGAGTGAGGGGCAGGGGGCTGCCGGGGAGCTGTTTTTT.

The table lists this clonotype with a few counts. V and J are TRBV7-9 and TRBJ2-3, with D possibly TRBD1 on 6 matching bases. V was clipped by 5 bases and J by 4 bases, with 13 bases between them. CDR1 and CDR2 (germline): SEHNR, FQNEAQ (reference sequence). This CDR3 is built from 14 residues. CDR3 in DNA: TGTGCCAGCAGCCGGGACACCAGGGCAGATACGCAGTATTTT. The encoded protein is CASSRDTRADTQYF.

This clonotype was counted many times. The chain employs TRBV28 and TRBJ1-5; D possibly corresponds to TRBD1 (6 bases). CDR3 size: 15 residues. V lost 6 bases and J 2 bases, leaving 14 bases between the germline ends. Germline-derived CDR1 and CDR2 are MDHEN and SYDVKM. DNA of the CDR3: TGTGCCAGCAGGGGCTTACAGGGCGGCAATCAGCCCCAGCATTTT. Its protein is CASRGLQGGNQPQHF.

This clonotype was found a few times. J is TRBJ2-7 and V is TRBV20-1, with D hard to call. V gave up 5 bases and J gave up 5 bases, with 13 bases separating them. The CDR3 extends over 12 amino acids. Germline CDR1 reads DFQATT; CDR2 reads SNEGSKA (reference sequence). CDR3 DNA sequence: TGCAGTGCTTTCCGCCCTGGGAACGAGCAGTACTTC. Its protein product is CSAFRPGNEQYF.

This clonotype was observed a handful of times. The chain has TRBV6-2 or TRBV6-3 and TRBJ2-3, with 8 bases matching TRBD2. The CDR3 length is 15 residues. V gave up 8 bases and J gave up 3 bases; unmatched junction bases: 10. Per the germline V gene, CDR1 is MNHEY and CDR2 is SVGEGT. The CDR3 loop is CASEGSGIATDTQYF. CDR3 nucleotide sequence: TGTGCCAGCGAGGGTAGCGGGATCGCGACAGATACGCAGTATTTT.

This clonotype was observed a handful of times. The V gene is TRBV4-3, the J gene TRBJ2-5; no firm D call. This CDR3 has 15 amino acids. V was shortened by 0 bases and J by 2 bases, with 10 bases between the two germline ends. The germline V gene has CDR1 LGHNA and CDR2 YSLEER. CDR3 sequence reads: CASSQDGRWQETQYF. Written as DNA, the CDR3 is TGCGCCAGCAGCCAAGATGGCCGATGGCAAGAGACCCAGTACTTC.

This clonotype has only a few counts. The V call is TRBV6-1, the J call TRBJ1-1; D ambiguous. Trimming removed 4 bases at V and 4 bases at J, with 13 bases between. Germline-derived CDR1 and CDR2 are MNHNS and SASEGT. The CDR3 extends over 14 amino acids. CDR3 DNA sequence: TGTGCCAGCAGTGCTCGGGGAGCGATCACTGAAGCTTTCTTT. It yields the protein CASSARGAITEAFF.

The chain recombines TRBV6-2 or TRBV6-3 with TRBJ2-7; D remains ambiguous. The CDR3 has 14 residues. Germline CDR1 MNHEY, CDR2 SVGEGT. The germline V and J ends were trimmed by 6 bases and 4 bases, with 16 bases remaining between them. The chain's CDR3 is CASSQRGRIYEQYF. CDR3 in DNA: TGTGCCAGCAGCCAACGCGGACGGATTTACGAGCAGTACTTC.

This chain connects TRBV6-5 to TRBJ1-2; possibly TRBD1 for D (5 bases). Trimming left V 0 bases short and J 6 bases short, with 8 bases between. The CDR3 runs to 13 residues. Germline-derived CDR1 and CDR2 are MNHEY and SVGAGI. The CDR3 DNA sequence: TGTGCCAGCAGTTACTCGGGGCAGGATGGCTACACCTTC. It translates to CASSYSGQDGYTF.